One and the same sample provided the 7 T cell receptor beta chains below, sequenced in a study of Graves' ophthalmopathy and Graves' hyperthyroidism. RNA transcripts were the source from which TCR beta CDR3 regions were amplified. Second-round multiplex PCR came after first-round RT-PCR with HTBI primers. TCRdb recomputed calls from the multiplex PCR reads with MiXCR, one row per CDR3 protein. Seen here are under 800,000 distinct CDR3 sequences, over 20% observed once, and the top ten hold about 6.6%. Input material: peripheral blood. The receptors shown here come from a woman aged 18 to 35 with stable Graves' hyperthyroidism. Some clones in this sample may be carry-over from other donors' samples.

CDR3 DNA sequence: TGCAGTGCGTCTCCGGGACTAGTTTTAGAGACCCAGTACTTC. As protein: CSASPGLVLETQYF. The V gene is TRBV20-1, the J gene TRBJ2-5; 8 nucleotides line up with TRBD2. This CDR3 has 14 amino acids. Germline V lookup: CDR1 DFQATT, CDR2 SNEGSKA (reference sequence). Germline trimming cut 6 bases from V and 4 bases from J; bases unmatched to any gene: 10.

This clonotype was detected many times. The chain couples TRBV30 to TRBJ2-7; 9 positions agree with TRBD2. The V and J ends lost 5 bases and 4 bases, in that order; junction bases with no gene match: 6. This CDR3 contains 13 residues. CDR1 is GTSNPN, CDR2 SVGIG, per germline (reference sequence). CDR3 sequence: CAWSTSGVYEQYF. DNA for the CDR3: TGTGCCTGGTCGACTAGCGGAGTTTACGAGCAGTACTTC.

The chain couples TRBV11-2 to TRBJ2-7, with a possible D match to TRBD1 (6 bases). Germline values: CDR1 SGHAT, CDR2 FQNNGV. The CDR3 covers 14 residues. Trimming took 4 bases from V and 5 from J, leaving 15 bases between them. CDR3 nucleotide sequence: TGTGCCAGCAGCTCAGGATCAGGGGCCGACGAGCAGTACTTC. This codes for CASSSGSGADEQYF.

Ten or more counts support this clonotype. The genes are TRBV6-1 and TRBJ1-2; possible D gene TRBD1, 5 bases. The CDR3 has 14 residues. Per the germline V gene, CDR1 is MNHNS and CDR2 is SASEGT. Trimming left V 5 bases short and J 1 base short, with 11 bases between. The CDR3 is CASSTGESNYGYTF. The CDR3 bases are TGTGCCAGCAGTACAGGAGAGAGTAACTATGGCTACACCTTC.

This chain links TRBV12-3 or TRBV12-4 with TRBJ1-6; a possible D gene is TRBD1 (6 bases). V lost 6 bases to trimming and J lost 8 bases, with 11 bases between them. The CDR3 runs 13 residues. CDR3 sequence: CASRRTGYSPLHF. The CDR3 nucleotides are TGTGCCAGCAGGCGAACAGGGTATTCACCCCTCCACTTT.

This sequence joins TRBV20-1 and TRBJ1-1; D is unclear. Germline CDR1 reads DFQATT; CDR2 reads SNEGSKA (reference sequence). V was cut by 3 bases and J by 10 bases, with 18 bases left in between. The CDR3 has 13 residues. Here the CDR3 reads CSASPSGSLAAFF. CDR3 DNA: TGCAGTGCTAGCCCCTCGGGGAGCTTAGCAGCTTTCTTT.

This clonotype has a single count. Germline is not matched at one junction end, which may reflect a read error. The gene calls are TRBV6-4 and TRBJ1-2; the D is unclear. Per the germline V gene, CDR1 is MRHNA and CDR2 is SNTAGT. The CDR3 consists of 15 residues. CDR3 amino acids: CASSGIDMESYGYTF. Written as DNA, the CDR3 is TGTGCCAGCAGTGGGATCGACATGGAAAGCTATGGTTACACCTTC.